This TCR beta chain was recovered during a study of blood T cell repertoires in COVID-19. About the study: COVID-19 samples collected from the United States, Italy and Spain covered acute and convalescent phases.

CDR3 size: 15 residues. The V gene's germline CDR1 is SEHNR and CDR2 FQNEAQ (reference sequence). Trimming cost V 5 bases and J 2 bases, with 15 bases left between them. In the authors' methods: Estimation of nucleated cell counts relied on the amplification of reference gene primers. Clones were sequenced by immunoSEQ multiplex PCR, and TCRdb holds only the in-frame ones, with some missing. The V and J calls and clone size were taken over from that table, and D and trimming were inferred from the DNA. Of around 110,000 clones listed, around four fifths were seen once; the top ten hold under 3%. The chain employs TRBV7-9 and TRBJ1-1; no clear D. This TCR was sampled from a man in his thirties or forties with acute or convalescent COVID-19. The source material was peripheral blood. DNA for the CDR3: TGTGCCAGCAGCCCCGGGGAGAGATTTAACACTGAAGCTTTCTTT. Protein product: CASSPGERFNTEAFF.